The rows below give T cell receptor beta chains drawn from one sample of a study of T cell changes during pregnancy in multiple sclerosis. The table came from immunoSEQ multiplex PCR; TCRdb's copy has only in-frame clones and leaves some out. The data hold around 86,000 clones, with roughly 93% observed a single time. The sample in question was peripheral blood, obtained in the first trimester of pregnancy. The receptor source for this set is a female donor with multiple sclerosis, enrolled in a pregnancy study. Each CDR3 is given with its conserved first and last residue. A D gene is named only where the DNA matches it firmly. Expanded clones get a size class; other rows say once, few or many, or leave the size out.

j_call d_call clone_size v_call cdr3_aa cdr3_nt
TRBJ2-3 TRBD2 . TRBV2 CASSGSRLAGGTDTQYF TGTGCCAGCAGTGGTAGTCGGCTAGCGGGGGGCACAGATACGCAGTATTTT
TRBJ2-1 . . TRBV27 CASTSSSGTGHNEQFF TGTGCCAGCACTTCCTCGAGCGGTACAGGGCACAATGAGCAGTTCTTC
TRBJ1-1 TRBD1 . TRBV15 CATSRDSQGAGAFF TGTGCCACCAGCAGAGATAGTCAGGGGGCGGGAGCTTTCTTT
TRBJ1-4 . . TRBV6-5 CASSYAAGANEKLFF TGTGCCAGCAGTTACGCCGCGGGCGCTAATGAAAAACTGTTTTTT
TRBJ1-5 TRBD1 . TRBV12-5 CASGLGGTGNQPQHF TGTGCTAGTGGTTTGGGAGGGACAGGGAATCAGCCCCAGCATTTT
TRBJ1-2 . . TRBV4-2 CASSQEAGASYGYTF TGTGCCAGCAGCCAAGAAGCAGGGGCGAGCTATGGCTACACCTTC
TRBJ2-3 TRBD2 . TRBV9 CASRLTSSGTDTQYF TGTGCCAGCAGATTAACGTCTAGCGGGACTGATACGCAGTATTTT
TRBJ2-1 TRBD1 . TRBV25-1 CASSIRQGSEQFF TGTGCCAGCAGTATCAGACAGGGAAGTGAGCAGTTCTTC
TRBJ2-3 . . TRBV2 CASRTPLRITDTQYF TGTGCCAGCAGAACCCCCCTGCGGATCACAGATACGCAGTATTTT
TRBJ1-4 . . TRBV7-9 CASSLAAGAEEKLFF TGTGCCAGCAGCTTAGCTGCGGGGGCTGAGGAAAAACTGTTTTTT
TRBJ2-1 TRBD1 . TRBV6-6 CASSLIWGQGKGEQFF TGTGCCAGCAGTCTGATTTGGGGACAGGGAAAGGGTGAGCAGTTCTTC
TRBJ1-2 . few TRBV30 CAWSPRQDGYTF TGTGCCTGGAGTCCTAGACAGGACGGCTACACCTTC
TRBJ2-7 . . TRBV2 CASSADTSSYEQYF TGTGCCAGCAGCGCGGACACTTCCTCCTACGAGCAGTACTTC
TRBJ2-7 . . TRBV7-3 CASSQRRESEQYF TGTGCCAGCAGCCAAAGGAGGGAGAGCGAGCAGTACTTC
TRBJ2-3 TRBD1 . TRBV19 CASSDDGGQGVGTQYF TGTGCCAGTAGTGACGATGGAGGACAGGGGGTCGGTACGCAGTATTTT
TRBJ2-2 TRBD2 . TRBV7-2 CASSRRGGGRTGELFF TGTGCCAGCAGCCGACGCGGGGGGGGACGTACCGGGGAGCTGTTTTTT
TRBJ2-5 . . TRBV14 CASSQVDYQETQYF TGTGCCAGCAGCCAAGTCGACTACCAAGAGACCCAGTACTTC
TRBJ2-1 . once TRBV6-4 CASSDSSGSYNEQFF TGTGCCAGCAGTGACTCTAGCGGCTCCTACAATGAGCAGTTCTTC
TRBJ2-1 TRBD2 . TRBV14 CASSPTTAETGGGIYNEQFF TGTGCCAGCAGCCCGACAACAGCCGAGACTGGCGGGGGGATCTACAATGAGCAGTTCTTC
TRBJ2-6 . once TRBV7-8 CASSYRFSGANVLTF TGTGCCAGCAGTTACAGATTCTCTGGGGCCAACGTCCTGACTTTC
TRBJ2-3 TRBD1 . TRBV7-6 CASTGTGVADTQYF TGTGCCAGCACCGGGACAGGGGTTGCAGATACGCAGTATTTT
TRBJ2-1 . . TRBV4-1 CASSSWRASSYNEQFF TGCGCCAGCAGCTCGTGGAGGGCCAGCTCCTACAATGAGCAGTTCTTC
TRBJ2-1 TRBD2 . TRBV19 CASNSFSRGSYNEQFF TGTGCCAGTAATTCTTTTTCTCGCGGGAGCTACAATGAGCAGTTCTTC
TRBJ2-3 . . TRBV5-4 CASSMLTGYPPPDTQYF TGTGCCAGCAGCATGCTTACAGGGTATCCCCCACCAGATACGCAGTATTTT
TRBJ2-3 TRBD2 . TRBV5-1 CASSLKGLAGANTDTQYF TGCGCCAGCAGCTTAAAGGGACTAGCGGGAGCGAATACAGATACGCAGTATTTT
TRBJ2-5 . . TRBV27 CASSPLDRGGETQYF TGTGCCAGCAGTCCCCTAGATAGGGGTGGAGAGACCCAGTACTTC
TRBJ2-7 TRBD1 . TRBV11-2 CASSLGDRGIYEQYF TGTGCCAGCAGCTTAGGGGACAGGGGAATCTACGAGCAGTACTTC
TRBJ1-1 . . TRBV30 CAWSVSASEAFF TGTGCCTGGAGTGTTAGTGCGTCAGAAGCTTTCTTT
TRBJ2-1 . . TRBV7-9 CASSLAGLLSYNEQFF TGTGCCAGCAGCTTAGCGGGACTTCTCTCCTACAATGAGCAGTTCTTC
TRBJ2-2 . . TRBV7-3 CASSTEGIGGELFF TGTGCCAGCAGCACCGAGGGTATAGGCGGGGAGCTGTTTTTT
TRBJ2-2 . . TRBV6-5 CASSLTRTSTGELFF TGTGCCAGCAGTTTGACTAGGACGAGCACCGGGGAGCTGTTTTTT
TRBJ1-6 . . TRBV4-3 CASSQSPGRGLHNSPLHF TGCGCCAGCAGCCAATCCCCCGGACGGGGTCTCCATAATTCACCCCTCCACTTT
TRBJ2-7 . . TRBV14 CASSQLRQTYEQYF TGTGCCAGCAGCCAATTGCGACAGACCTACGAGCAGTACTTC
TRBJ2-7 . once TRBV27 CASSFTWLYEQYF TGTGCCAGCAGTTTCACATGGCTCTACGAGCAGTACTTC
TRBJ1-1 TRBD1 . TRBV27 CASSLDRGPSEAFF TGTGCCAGCAGTTTGGACAGGGGGCCGAGTGAAGCTTTCTTT
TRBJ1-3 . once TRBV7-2 CASSPRRSSGNTIYF TGTGCCAGCAGCCCGCGGCGGAGCTCTGGAAACACCATATATTTT
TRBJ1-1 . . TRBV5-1 CASSLRGSGAGGDTEAFF TGCGCCAGCAGCTTGAGAGGAAGTGGGGCCGGGGGGGACACTGAAGCTTTCTTT
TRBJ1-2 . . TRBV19 CASSTGDYYGYTF TGTGCCAGTAGTACCGGGGACTACTATGGCTACACCTTC
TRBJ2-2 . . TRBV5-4 CASRLRGGELFF TGTGCCAGCCGACTGCGAGGCGGGGAGCTGTTTTTT
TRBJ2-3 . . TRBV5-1 CASSSRQVSDTQYF TGCGCCAGCAGCTCGCGACAGGTTTCAGATACGCAGTATTTT
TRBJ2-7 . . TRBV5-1 CASRERGIYDEQYF TGCGCCAGCAGGGAACGAGGGATATACGATGAGCAGTACTTC
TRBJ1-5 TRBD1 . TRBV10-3 CAISESGTGGDQPQHF TGTGCCATCAGTGAGTCCGGGACAGGGGGCGATCAGCCCCAGCATTTT
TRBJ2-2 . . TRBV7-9 CASETLNTGELFF TGTGCCAGCGAGACACTGAACACCGGGGAGCTGTTTTTT
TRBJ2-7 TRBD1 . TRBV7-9 CASSLAGDSPTYEQYF TGTGCCAGCAGCTTAGCCGGGGACAGTCCTACCTACGAGCAGTACTTC
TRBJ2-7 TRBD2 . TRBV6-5 CASTHGGEQYF TGTGCCAGCACCCACGGGGGGGAGCAGTACTTC
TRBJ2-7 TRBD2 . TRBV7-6 CASSASGTSDDEQYF TGTGCCAGCAGCGCCTCCGGGACTAGTGACGACGAGCAGTACTTC
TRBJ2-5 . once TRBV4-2 CASSRVGGGETQYF TGTGCCAGCAGCCGAGTCGGGGGAGGAGAGACCCAGTACTTC
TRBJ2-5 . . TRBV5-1 CASSLGQEETQYF TGCGCCAGCAGCTTGGGACAAGAAGAGACCCAGTACTTC
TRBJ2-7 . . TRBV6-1 CAGKQDPTSYEQYF TGTGCCGGCAAACAGGACCCGACTTCCTACGAGCAGTACTTC
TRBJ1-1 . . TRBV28 CASSLWRGAGDTEAFF TGTGCCAGCAGTTTATGGCGGGGGGCAGGTGACACTGAAGCTTTCTTT
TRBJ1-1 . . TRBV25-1 CASSERWSRNTEAFF TGTGCCAGCAGTGAAAGATGGTCCAGGAACACTGAAGCTTTCTTT
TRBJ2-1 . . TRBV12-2 CASRYLRDLYYNEQFF TGTGCAAGTCGCTACCTTAGGGACTTATATTACAATGAGCAGTTCTTC
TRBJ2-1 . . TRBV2 CASSVGTPRGEQFF TGTGCCAGCAGTGTCGGGACTCCACGAGGTGAGCAGTTCTTC
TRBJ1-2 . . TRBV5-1 CASRPGGTNYGYTF TGCGCCAGCAGGCCGGGAGGGACTAACTATGGCTACACCTTC
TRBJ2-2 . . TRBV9 CASSAGVNTGELFF TGTGCCAGCAGCGCTGGAGTGAACACCGGGGAGCTGTTTTTT
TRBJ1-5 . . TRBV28 CASSRSAGGNQPQHF TGTGCCAGCAGCCGTTCGGCAGGGGGCAATCAGCCCCAGCATTTT
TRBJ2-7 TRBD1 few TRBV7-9 CASSPPGQTYHYEQYF TGTGCCAGCAGCCCCCCGGGACAGACATATCACTACGAGCAGTACTTC
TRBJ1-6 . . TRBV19 CASSIDGGAWDTSPLHF TGTGCCAGTAGTATTGATGGGGGCGCGTGGGATACTTCACCCCTCCACTTT
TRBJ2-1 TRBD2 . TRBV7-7 CASSLRGAHNEQFF TGTGCCAGCAGCTTGCGGGGGGCTCACAATGAGCAGTTCTTC
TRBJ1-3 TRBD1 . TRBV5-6 CASSLVGQGNTIYF TGTGCCAGCAGCTTGGTGGGACAGGGAAACACCATATATTTT